The rows below give T cell receptor beta chains drawn from one sample of a study of T cells in Graves' hyperthyroidism and ophthalmopathy. A single record per CDR3 protein comes from TCRdb applying MiXCR to the multiplex PCR reads. The data show approximately 480,000 distinct CDR3 sequences, around 20% seen once. Sample: blood. These receptors originate from a man between 18 and 35 years old with Graves' hyperthyroidism. Each CDR3 is given with its conserved first and last residue. Fields, in order: V gene, clone size, J gene, D gene, CDR3 protein, CDR3 DNA. The D gene is left open where the match is weak. Clone size is shown for a subset of rows, as once, few, many or a class of expanded clone.

TRBV6-5,many,TRBJ1-1,-,CASSYSEGMNTEAFF,TGTGCCAGCAGTTACTCGGAGGGTATGAACACTGAAGCTTTCTTT
TRBV12-3/TRBV12-4,many,TRBJ1-5,TRBD1,CASSNRGSNQPQHF,TGTGCCAGCAGTAACAGGGGTAGCAATCAGCCCCAGCATTTT
TRBV20-1,many,TRBJ2-5,TRBD2,CSAKRGVQETQYF,TGCAGTGCTAAACGGGGGGTCCAAGAGACCCAGTACTTC
TRBV7-2,-,TRBJ2-5,TRBD2,CASSLSGLAEETQYF,TGTGCCAGCAGCTTATCGGGACTAGCGGAAGAGACCCAGTACTTC
TRBV6-4,-,TRBJ2-5,TRBD1,CASTTGDGETQYF,TGTGCCAGCACCACAGGGGATGGGGAGACCCAGTACTTC
TRBV7-2,-,TRBJ2-7,TRBD2,CASSSVAGFSHEQYF,TGTGCCAGCAGCTCGGTAGCGGGATTTTCCCACGAGCAGTACTTC
TRBV5-1,many,TRBJ2-2,-,CASSRGATGELFF,TGCGCCAGCAGCCGCGGGGCAACCGGGGAGCTGTTTTTT
TRBV6-1,many,TRBJ2-5,TRBD1,CASSAGGGETQYF,TGTGCCAGCAGTGCAGGGGGCGGGGAGACCCAGTACTTC
TRBV19,once,TRBJ2-5,-,CASSPREDRQETQYF,TGTGCCAGTAGTCCTCGAGAAGACCGACAAGAGACCCAGTACTTC
TRBV6-5,many,TRBJ1-1,-,CASSYLGVPGEAFF,TGTGCCAGCAGTTACCTCGGGGTCCCGGGCGAAGCTTTCTTT
TRBV6-2/TRBV6-3,many,TRBJ1-5,-,CASSPVVGNQPQHF,TGTGCCAGCAGCCCCGTTGTTGGCAATCAGCCCCAGCATTTT
TRBV18,few,TRBJ1-1,-,CASSPFWAVGEAFF,TGTGCCAGCTCACCCTTCTGGGCCGTAGGGGAGGCTTTCTTT
TRBV2,many,TRBJ1-2,-,CASSNREGYLDGYTF,TGTGCCAGCAGTAACAGGGAGGGTTATCTAGATGGCTACACCTTC
TRBV6-1,many,TRBJ2-7,TRBD2,CASSMGRGGDPYEQYF,TGTGCCAGCAGTATGGGGCGGGGGGGAGACCCCTACGAGCAGTACTTC
TRBV4-1,few,TRBJ2-7,-,CASSQVGYEQYF,TGCGCCAGCAGCCAAGTGGGGTACGAGCAGTACTTC
TRBV12-3/TRBV12-4,many,TRBJ1-1,-,CASTLHPASTEAFF,TGTGCCAGCACCCTTCACCCGGCTTCCACTGAAGCTTTCTTT
TRBV24-1,many,TRBJ1-5,-,CATSGDGNSNQPQHF,TGTGCCACCAGTGGTGACGGGAATAGCAATCAGCCCCAGCATTTT
TRBV12-3/TRBV12-4,many,TRBJ1-6,TRBD1,CASRLDRAYSPLHF,TGTGCCAGCAGACTGGACAGGGCATATTCACCCCTCCACTTT
TRBV11-2,-,TRBJ2-2,-,CASSWGMGLNTGELFF,TGTGCCAGCAGCTGGGGAATGGGCCTGAACACCGGGGAGCTGTTTTTT
TRBV6-1,-,TRBJ1-1,-,CASSEEGHRNTEAFF,TGTGCCAGCAGTGAAGAGGGACACCGCAACACTGAAGCTTTCTTT
TRBV6-1,-,TRBJ1-1,-,CASRETGRGTEAFF,TGTGCCAGCAGGGAAACAGGGAGGGGCACTGAAGCTTTCTTT
TRBV6-5,many,TRBJ2-7,TRBD1,CASDRGPTYEQYF,TGTGCCAGTGACAGGGGTCCTACCTACGAGCAGTACTTC
TRBV11-1,many,TRBJ1-3,-,CASSVEGNTIYF,TGTGCCAGCAGCGTTGAAGGAAACACCATATATTTT
TRBV20-1,-,TRBJ1-2,-,CSAPRTLNYGYTF,TGCAGTGCTCCCCGGACACTCAACTATGGCTACACCTTC
TRBV19,many,TRBJ2-7,TRBD2,CASSLSTGGYEQYF,TGTGCCAGTAGTCTAAGCACGGGAGGCTACGAGCAGTACTTC
TRBV27,-,TRBJ1-1,-,CASVHGTEAFF,TGTGCCAGCGTTCATGGGACTGAAGCTTTCTTT
TRBV6-5,-,TRBJ2-5,-,CASSYSTRVQETQYF,TGTGCCAGCAGTTACTCGACGCGGGTCCAAGAGACCCAGTACTTC
TRBV12-3/TRBV12-4,once,TRBJ1-2,-,CSSSWVSGYGYTF,TGTTCCAGCAGTTGGGTATCAGGATATGGCTACACCTTC
TRBV20-1,-,TRBJ2-5,-,CSAGGQETQYF,TGCAGTGCTGGGGGACAAGAGACCCAGTACTTC
TRBV12-3/TRBV12-4,-,TRBJ2-7,-,CASSSLTDGFQYF,TGTGCCAGCAGTTCCCTAACAGACGGATTCCAGTACTTC
TRBV5-4,many,TRBJ1-1,-,CASSDPDEAFF,TGTGCCAGCAGCGATCCTGATGAAGCTTTCTTT
TRBV27,many,TRBJ2-7,-,CASSFQASHEQYF,TGTGCCAGCAGTTTTCAAGCGTCGCACGAGCAGTACTTC
TRBV3-1,few,TRBJ1-2,-,CASSPHFEADYGYTF,TGTGCCAGCAGCCCCCATTTCGAGGCAGACTATGGCTACACCTTC
TRBV6-1,few,TRBJ1-1,-,CASSEIFGNTEAFF,TGTGCCAGCAGTGAGATATTTGGAAACACTGAAGCTTTCTTT
TRBV12-3/TRBV12-4,many,TRBJ2-2,-,CASSLDARELFF,TGTGCCAGCAGTTTGGACGCCAGGGAGCTGTTTTTT
TRBV27,-,TRBJ2-7,-,CASSVLGTNEQYF,TGTGCCAGCAGTGTTCTAGGGACCAACGAGCAGTACTTC
TRBV19,many,TRBJ1-2,TRBD1,CASRRDRLDYGYTF,TGTGCCAGTAGAAGGGACAGGCTGGACTATGGCTACACCTTC
TRBV19,-,TRBJ1-5,-,CASGGRADQPQHF,TGTGCCAGCGGCGGCAGGGCCGATCAGCCCCAGCATTTT
TRBV27,many,TRBJ2-7,-,CASSYRKGYEQYF,TGTGCCAGCAGTTACCGAAAGGGCTACGAGCAGTACTTC
TRBV6-2/TRBV6-3,few,TRBJ2-7,-,CASSYVAGLSSTYEQYF,TGTGCCAGCAGTTACGTCGCCGGACTGTCTAGCACCTACGAGCAGTACTTC